These 14 T cell receptor beta chains were sequenced from one sample in a study of CD8 T cells in ankylosing spondylitis. TCRdb re-called the 5' RACE reads through MiXCR, storing one row per CDR3 protein. The table shows about 240,000 distinct CDR3 sequences, with more than 20% occurring only once. Sequenced sample: blood, either unsorted or a sorted T cell fraction (not recorded which). The receptor set was obtained from a male donor with ankylosing spondylitis or in good health (not recorded which).

This clonotype was recorded many times. The chain uses TRBV2 and TRBJ2-7; 8 nucleotides line up with TRBD1. Per germline, CDR1 SNHLY and CDR2 FYNNEI. V shed 9 bases and J 3 bases; nucleotides not matched to a gene: 7. This CDR3 comprises 13 residues. The CDR3 is CASLFDRGYEQYF. The CDR3 bases are TGTGCCAGTCTCTTCGACAGGGGCTACGAGCAGTACTTC.

The V gene is TRBV19, the J gene TRBJ1-4; D is unresolved. From germline, CDR1 is LNHDA and CDR2 SQIVND (reference sequence). Trimming pared 4 bases from V and 3 bases from J, leaving 15 bases between. The CDR3 is 16 residues long. The CDR3: CASSNALAGANEKLFF. The CDR3 DNA is TGTGCCAGTAGTAATGCCCTGGCCGGGGCTAATGAAAAACTGTTTTTT.

The chain carries TRBV7-8 and TRBJ2-5; maybe TRBD1 (6 bases). From germline, CDR1 is SGHVS and CDR2 FQNEAQ. CDR3 length equals 17 residues. Trimming removed 4 bases from V and 0 bases from J, with 18 bases in between. The CDR3 sequence is CASSWVAGTPHQETQYF. For the CDR3, the DNA is TGTGCCAGCAGCTGGGTAGCCGGGACACCGCACCAAGAGACCCAGTACTTC.

V is TRBV12-3 or TRBV12-4 and J is TRBJ1-5; no clear D. The CDR3 contains 14 residues. V was trimmed by 3 bases and J by 6 bases, leaving 12 bases between them. The CDR3: CASSLRTPRQPQHF. In DNA, the CDR3 is TGTGCCAGCAGTTTGAGGACTCCGCGTCAGCCCCAGCATTTT.

About this clonotype itself: Sequence at one end of the junction differs from germline and may be a read error. The chain links TRBV20-1 to TRBJ2-4, with D perhaps TRBD2 (7 bases). Germline assignment: CDR1 DFQATT and CDR2 SNEGSKA (reference sequence). The CDR3 spans 14 residues. CDR3 coding DNA: TGCAGTGCGGGGAGGGGGGCAGCCCAAAACATTCAGTACTTC. Its translation is CSAGRGAAQNIQYF.

This clonotype was picked up a small number of times. V and J are TRBV20-1 and TRBJ2-3; 11 bases fit TRBD2. The CDR3 totals 18 residues. V lost 3 bases and J lost 4; bases outside the gene matches: 15. Per germline, CDR1 DFQATT and CDR2 SNEGSKA (reference sequence). The CDR3: CSARSFVGSGGASDTQYF. The CDR3 coding sequence is TGCAGTGCTAGGAGCTTTGTCGGTAGCGGGGGGGCTTCAGATACGCAGTATTTT.

This clonotype was counted between two and nine times. This rearrangement joins TRBV6-5 to TRBJ2-3; TRBD1 matches at 7 bases. The CDR3 consists of 15 residues. Germline V gene sequence: CDR1 MNHEY, CDR2 SVGAGI. Losses at the gene ends were 2 bases for V and 0 bases for J; bases not matched to a gene: 2. The CDR3 sequence: CASSYGGQSTDTQYF. In DNA form, the CDR3 reads TGTGCCAGCAGTTACGGGGGACAGAGCACAGATACGCAGTATTTT.

The rearrangement uses TRBV10-3 and TRBJ1-1; D remains ambiguous. Trimming shortened V by 6 bases and J by 1 base, and 12 bases separated the two germline ends. The CDR3 sequence is 14 residues long. CDR1 and CDR2 (germline): ENHRY, SYGVKD. The CDR3 reads CAIRPQAGNTEAFF. As DNA, the CDR3 is TGTGCCATCAGGCCCCAAGCAGGGAACACTGAAGCTTTCTTT.

V gene TRBV2 combines with J gene TRBJ1-5; 8 bases align to TRBD1. The CDR3 is made up of 14 amino acids. Germline CDR1 and CDR2: SNHLY and FYNNEI. Trimming cost V 7 bases and J 2 bases; bases outside gene matches: 4. The CDR3 region has the DNA TGTGCCAGCAATCAGGGACAGGGCAATCAGCCCCAGCATTTT. This gives the protein CASNQGQGNQPQHF.

The V gene is TRBV7-8, the J gene TRBJ2-6; the D is unclear. Trimming took 3 bases from V and 1 from J, leaving 7 bases between them. Germline lookup yields CDR1 SGHVS and CDR2 FQNEAQ. The CDR3 is 15 amino acids. The CDR3 nucleotides are TGTGCCAGCAGCTTCGGAACTTCTGGGGCCAACGTCCTGACTTTC. This encodes CASSFGTSGANVLTF.

This clonotype was seen only a few times. The V gene is TRBV25-1, the J gene TRBJ2-7; 8 positions match TRBD1. V trimming: 4 bases; J trimming: 4 bases; junction bases outside the gene matches: 12. The CDR3 has 16 residues. The germline V gene has CDR1 MGHDK and CDR2 SYGVNS. CDR3 in amino acids: CASSARVTGDLYEQYF. The CDR3 DNA reads as TGTGCCAGCAGTGCGAGAGTGACAGGGGATTTGTACGAGCAGTACTTC.

This rearrangement joins TRBV18 to TRBJ2-7; maybe TRBD1 (6 bases). Trimming took off 6 bases at V and 6 bases at J, with 15 bases between the two ends. The CDR3 contains 13 residues. Germline CDR1 and CDR2: KGHSH and LQKENI. In nucleotides, the CDR3 is TGTGCCAGCTCCCCCGTAACAGGGTTCGAGCAGTACTTC. Protein sequence: CASSPVTGFEQYF.

This clonotype appeared many times. V is TRBV20-1 and J is TRBJ2-7; D is ambiguous. The CDR3 covers 12 residues. Trimming took 1 base from V and 6 from J, leaving 10 bases between them. Per germline, CDR1 DFQATT and CDR2 SNEGSKA (reference sequence). The CDR3 DNA sequence: TGCAGTGCTAGAGGGCAGACCTCCGAGCAGTACTTC. Its translation: CSARGQTSEQYF.

This chain connects TRBV30 to TRBJ2-1; D possibly corresponds to TRBD2 (7 bases). The CDR3 is 18 residues long. The germline V and J ends were trimmed by 2 bases and 7 bases, with 27 bases remaining between them. Looked up from germline, CDR1 is GTSNPN and CDR2 is SVGIG (reference sequence). The CDR3 nucleotides are TGTGCCTGGAGTCAGGCCGGGATGGGGGGGGGCATTGTTAATGAGCAGTTCTTC. It is translated as CAWSQAGMGGGIVNEQFF.